These 21 T cell receptor beta chains share one sample of origin, sequenced in a study of shared clonotypes between healthy human individuals. Sequenced by immunoSEQ multiplex PCR; TCRdb stores in-frame clones only, minus some. The sample gives about 1.9 million clones, 90% to 95% of which show up once; 1.5% to 2% is in the top ten. Naivety among CD8 cells was defined by CD45RO negativity and positive CCR7 selection, thereby excluding terminally differentiated effector memory CD45RA+ cells. Source material: naive CD8+ T cells from PBMCs. The origin of the receptors is a young man in good health. Some clones in this sample may be carry-over from other donors' samples.

With regard to this clone: The sample contains more than one DNA sequence encoding this CDR3. The chain joins TRBV16 to TRBJ2-7, with D unresolved. The CDR3 length is 12 residues. V was cut by 4 bases and J by 3 bases, with 7 bases left in between. Germline CDR1 KGHSY, CDR2 FQNENV. The CDR3 loop reads CASSPQGYEQYF. Written as DNA, the CDR3 is TGTGCCAGCAGCCCTCAAGGCTACGAGCAGTACTTC.

The rearrangement joins TRBV7-6 to TRBJ1-4, with 8 nucleotides matching TRBD1. Germline V lookup: CDR1 SGHVS, CDR2 FNYEAQ. Trimming at V came to 3 bases and at J to 7 bases, leaving 7 bases not matched to a gene. This CDR3 has 15 amino acids. The CDR3 protein is CASSFGRGLGEKLFF. For the CDR3, the DNA is TGTGCCAGCAGCTTCGGCAGGGGGCTGGGTGAAAAACTGTTTTTT.

The V gene is TRBV27, the J gene TRBJ2-1, with 10 bases that match TRBD2. CDR1 MNHEY and CDR2 SMNVEV come from the germline V gene (reference sequence). With V trimmed by 7 bases and J by 1 base, 10 bases remained unmatched. This CDR3 region has 17 residues. This chain's CDR3 is CASKPGASGRSYNEQFF. The CDR3 DNA reads as TGTGCCAGCAAACCTGGGGCTAGCGGGAGATCCTACAATGAGCAGTTCTTC.

V and J are TRBV6-5 and TRBJ2-7, with D unclear. The CDR3 sequence is 16 residues long. The V gene's germline CDR1 is MNHEY and CDR2 SVGAGI. With 0 bases removed from V and 2 bases from J, the gap between germline ends came to 14 bases. CDR3 coding DNA: TGTGCCAGCAGTTACTCCCTCGGAAGCCTCCCCTACGAGCAGTACTTC. It codes for CASSYSLGSLPYEQYF.

The rearrangement links TRBV10-3 to TRBJ2-3; D gene ambiguous. Germline V lookup: CDR1 ENHRY, CDR2 SYGVKD. Trimming left V 4 bases short and J 6 bases short, with 11 bases between. The CDR3 has 13 amino acids. In DNA, the CDR3 is TGTGCCATCAGTGCCTCGGCCGCGGATACGCAGTATTTT. Its translation is CAISASAADTQYF.

This chain connects TRBV9 to TRBJ1-3; a weak D match, TRBD1 (5 bases). The CDR3 has 15 residues. Germline assignment: CDR1 SGDLS and CDR2 YYNGEE. Trimming stripped 3 bases from V and 0 bases from J, with 10 bases between. The CDR3: CASSGGTDSGNTIYF. The CDR3 DNA reads as TGTGCCAGCAGCGGAGGGACGGACTCTGGAAACACCATATATTTT.

This clone showed up just once. V and J are TRBV4-1 and TRBJ2-7; D possibly uses TRBD1 or TRBD2 (5 bases each). The CDR3 is 16 amino acids. Germline CDR1 and CDR2: MGHRA and YSYEKL. V was clipped by 1 base and J by 2 bases, with 15 bases between them. The CDR3, as DNA: TGCGCCAGCAGCCAAGCGGGGCAGCGGCCAACCTACGAGCAGTACTTC. Amino acids: CASSQAGQRPTYEQYF.

The chain uses TRBV6-5 and TRBJ1-4, with a weak D call TRBD1 (6 bases). CDR3 length: 16 amino acids. V was shortened by 4 bases and J by 4 bases, with 16 bases between the two germline ends. Germline V gives CDR1 MNHEY, CDR2 SVGAGI. The CDR3 is CASSSDRRLSNEKLFF. The CDR3 DNA sequence: TGTGCCAGCAGTTCAGACAGGCGGCTGAGTAATGAAAAACTGTTTTTT.

As for this clone: Other DNA sequences in this sample translate to the same CDR3. The chain combines TRBV19 with TRBJ1-1; 9 bases match TRBD1. This CDR3 has 13 residues. V was clipped by 6 bases and J by 4 bases; unmatched bases: 3. Germline V CDR1 and CDR2: LNHDA, SQIVND (reference sequence). DNA of the CDR3: TGTGCCAGTAGAGACAGGGGGGGCACTGAAGCTTTCTTT. Residues: CASRDRGGTEAFF. Combining the CDR3 with reference TRBV19 and TRBJ1-1 gives the whole variable domain DGGITQSPKYLFRKEGQNVTLSCEQNLNHDAMYWYRQDPGQGLRLIYYSQIVNDFQKGDIAEGYSVSREKKESFPLTVTSAQKNPTAFYLCASRDRGGTEAFFGQGTRLTVV.

The V gene is TRBV28, the J gene TRBJ1-3, with no clear D. Per germline, CDR1 MDHEN and CDR2 SYDVKM. CDR3 length equals 10 residues. V was shortened by 6 bases and J by 8 bases, with 5 bases between the two germline ends. This CDR3 is CASRGDTIYF. The CDR3, as DNA: TGTGCCAGCAGGGGCGACACCATATATTTT.

The chain links TRBV6-5 to TRBJ2-1, with TRBD2 matching over 8 bases. Germline V gene lookup returns CDR1 MNHEY and CDR2 SVGAGI. J gave up 2 bases and V 9 bases, and 9 bases lay outside the gene matches. This CDR3 has 15 residues. The CDR3 region has the DNA TGTGCCAGTAGCACACGTAGCGGGACCTACAATGAGCAGTTCTTC. Amino acids: CASSTRSGTYNEQFF.

This clone showed up just once. The sample holds other DNA sequences that translate to the same CDR3. This chain connects TRBV7-9 to TRBJ1-4; TRBD1 is a possible D gene (6 bases). This CDR3 contains 12 residues. Between the trimmed V and J ends, which lost 4 bases and 8 bases, there was a span of 8 bases. Germline CDR1 reads SEHNR; CDR2 reads FQNEAQ (reference sequence). CDR3 nucleotides: TGTGCCAGCAGCTGGGGGGGCGAAAAACTGTTTTTT. Translation gives CASSWGGEKLFF.

The chain links TRBV28 to TRBJ2-7; weak D call: TRBD1 (5 bases). The V gene's germline CDR1 is MDHEN and CDR2 SYDVKM. This CDR3 spans 13 amino acids. V lost 6 bases and J 6 bases, leaving 15 bases between the germline ends. The CDR3 DNA reads TGTGCCAGCAGCTTGGGGCGGCGGAGCGAGCAGTACTTC. The encoded protein is CASSLGRRSEQYF.

Here the CDR3 reads CASSLGQGGSYEQYF. CDR3 nucleotides: TGTGCCAGCAGCTTGGGCCAGGGGGGCTCCTACGAGCAGTACTTC. The chain combines TRBV5-8 with TRBJ2-7; D possibly corresponds to TRBD1 (7 bases). V was trimmed by 0 bases and J by 0 bases, leaving 10 bases between them. The CDR3 covers 15 residues. Germline assignment: CDR1 SGHTS and CDR2 YDEGEE. The full variable domain, its missing parts supplied by reference TRBV5-8 and TRBJ2-7, is EAGVTQSPTHLIKTRGQQATLRCSPISGHTSVYWYQQALGLGLQFLLWYDEGEERNRGNFPPRFSGRQFPNYSSELNVNALELEDSALYLCASSLGQGGSYEQYFGPGTRLTVT.

This rearrangement joins TRBV7-3 to TRBJ2-3; 9 bases align to TRBD2. CDR1 SGHTA and CDR2 FQGTGA come from the germline V gene. J gave up 1 base and V 4 bases, and 3 bases lay outside the gene matches. The CDR3 totals 15 residues. The CDR3 sequence: CASSSLAGGTDTQYF. The CDR3 region has the DNA TGTGCCAGCAGCTCGTTAGCGGGAGGCACAGATACGCAGTATTTT.

The CDR3 coding sequence is TGTGCCAGCAGGTTGGGGGGCAGCTCCTACGAGCAGTACTTC. This encodes CASRLGGSSYEQYF. The chain couples TRBV7-9 to TRBJ2-7; perhaps D is TRBD1 or TRBD2 (6 bases each). The CDR3 loop spans 14 amino acids. Germline CDR1 is SEHNR and CDR2 is FQNEAQ (reference sequence). The V end lost 6 bases, the J end lost 0 bases, and 12 bases lay between the germline ends.

The chain has TRBV28 and TRBJ2-7; either TRBD1 or TRBD2 may supply D (5 bases each). Per germline, CDR1 MDHEN and CDR2 SYDVKM. V was shortened by 4 bases and J by 7 bases, with 11 bases between the two germline ends. The CDR3 loop spans 12 amino acids. The CDR3 spells CASSWGSGEQYF. Here the CDR3 DNA reads TGTGCCAGCAGTTGGGGGAGTGGGGAGCAGTACTTC.

This clone was counted a single time. The sample contains more than one DNA sequence encoding this CDR3. The chain has TRBV9 and TRBJ2-1; 7 bases map to TRBD2. Trimming took 2 bases from V and 4 from J; bases not matched to a gene: 6. This CDR3 is built from 15 residues. The V gene's germline CDR1 is SGDLS and CDR2 YYNGEE. The CDR3 DNA follows: TGTGCCAGCAGCGTTGCTAGCGGTAAATACAATGAGCAGTTCTTC. Translated, it gives CASSVASGKYNEQFF.

The V and J genes are TRBV27 and TRBJ2-1; possible D gene TRBD2, 6 bases. This CDR3 comprises 12 residues. V shed 7 bases and J shed 8 bases, with 12 bases lying between them. Germline V CDR1 and CDR2: MNHEY, SMNVEV (reference sequence). CDR3 sequence: CASTPGGDEQFF. CDR3 coding DNA: TGTGCCAGCACCCCGGGCGGGGATGAGCAGTTCTTC.

The chain uses TRBV27 and TRBJ1-1; D gene uncertain. Germline V lookup: CDR1 MNHEY, CDR2 SMNVEV (reference sequence). The V gene lost 5 bases and the J gene lost 1 base, with 8 bases spanning the gap. The CDR3 runs 13 residues. DNA of the CDR3: TGTGCCAGCAGTGCCCCGTGGAACACTGAAGCTTTCTTT. The encoded protein is CASSAPWNTEAFF.

V usage is TRBV5-6 and J usage is TRBJ1-1; perhaps TRBD1 as D (6 bases). This CDR3 has 13 residues. Germline values: CDR1 SGHDT, CDR2 YYEEEE. Trimming took 4 bases from V and 1 from J, leaving 8 bases between them. In nucleotides, the CDR3 is TGTGCCAGCAGCAAACAGGGGAACACTGAAGCTTTCTTT. Protein sequence: CASSKQGNTEAFF.